This T cell receptor (beta chain) derives from a study of glioma-infiltrating T cells. The study's findings and limits: Gliomas, especially low-grade, showed above-expected tissue-blood divergence; non-neoplastic patients showed below.

Amplification of TCR alpha and beta CDR3 regions from RNA used iRepertoire nested multiplex PCR. Input was roughly 85-450 ng of tissue mRNA or PBMC total RNA. A single record per CDR3 protein comes from TCRdb applying MiXCR to the multiplex PCR reads. Seen here are around 170,000 distinct CDR3 sequences, roughly two fifths observed once, and the top ten hold 5.2%. This clonotype has more than one count but fewer than ten. Its antigen remains unidentified. The clonotype comes from a human donor with low-grade glioma or glioblastoma, undergoing nonglioma brain surgery, or in good health (not recorded which). Sample: glioma tissue, nonneoplastic brain tissue, or PBMCs (not recorded which).

In DNA form, the CDR3 reads TGCAGTGCTGGAGGTATAGCGGGAGTAAGAGAGACCCAGTACTTC. This encodes CSAGGIAGVRETQYF. The chain uses TRBV20-1 and TRBJ2-5, with 9 bases identical to TRBD2. CDR1 and CDR2 (germline): DFQATT, SNEGSKA (reference sequence). CDR3 length: 15 residues. Losses at the gene ends were 5 bases for V and 4 bases for J; bases not matched to a gene: 11.